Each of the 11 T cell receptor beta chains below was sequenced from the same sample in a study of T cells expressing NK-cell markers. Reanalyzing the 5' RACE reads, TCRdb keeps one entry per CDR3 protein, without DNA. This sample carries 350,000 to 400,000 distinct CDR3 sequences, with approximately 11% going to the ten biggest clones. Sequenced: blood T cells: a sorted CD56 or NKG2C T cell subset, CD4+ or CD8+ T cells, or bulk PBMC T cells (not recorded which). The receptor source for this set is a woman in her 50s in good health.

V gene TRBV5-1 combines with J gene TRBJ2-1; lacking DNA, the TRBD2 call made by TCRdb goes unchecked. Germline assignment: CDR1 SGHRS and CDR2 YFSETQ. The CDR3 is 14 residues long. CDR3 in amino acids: CASSSSPGGDEQFF.

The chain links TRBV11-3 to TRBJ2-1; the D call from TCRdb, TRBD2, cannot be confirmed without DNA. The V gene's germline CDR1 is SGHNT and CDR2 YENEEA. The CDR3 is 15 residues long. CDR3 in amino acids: CASSSIRSSIYEQFF.

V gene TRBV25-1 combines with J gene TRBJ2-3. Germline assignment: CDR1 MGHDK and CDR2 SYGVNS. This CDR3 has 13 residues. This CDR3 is CASSERGTDTQYF.

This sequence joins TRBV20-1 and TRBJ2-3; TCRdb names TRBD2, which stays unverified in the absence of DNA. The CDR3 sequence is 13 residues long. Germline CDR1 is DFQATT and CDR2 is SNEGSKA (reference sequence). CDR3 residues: CSATLGGTDTQYF.

The CDR3 loop reads CATSDPQFFHNEQFF. The chain has TRBV24-1 and TRBJ2-1; TCRdb indicates TRBD1, and absent DNA this call remains unverified. The CDR3 is made up of 15 amino acids. The germline CDR1 and CDR2 sequences are KGHDR and SFDVKD.

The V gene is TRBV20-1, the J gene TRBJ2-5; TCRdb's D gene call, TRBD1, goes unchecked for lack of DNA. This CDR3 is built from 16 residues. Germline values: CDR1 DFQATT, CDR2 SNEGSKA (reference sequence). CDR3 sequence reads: CSARDPLQGSQETQYF.

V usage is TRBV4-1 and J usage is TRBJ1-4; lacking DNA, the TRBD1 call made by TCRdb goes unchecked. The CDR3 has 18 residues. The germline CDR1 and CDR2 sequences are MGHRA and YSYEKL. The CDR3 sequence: CASSQDQSSLQGAEKLFF.

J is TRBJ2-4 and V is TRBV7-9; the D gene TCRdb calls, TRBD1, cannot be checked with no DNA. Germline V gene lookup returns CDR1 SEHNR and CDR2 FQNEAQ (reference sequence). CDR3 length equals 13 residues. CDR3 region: CASWGEAKNIQYF.

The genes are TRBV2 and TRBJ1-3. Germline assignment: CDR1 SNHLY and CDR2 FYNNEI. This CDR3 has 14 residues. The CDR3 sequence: CASMYGTSGNTIYF. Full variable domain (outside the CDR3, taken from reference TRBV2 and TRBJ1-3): EPEVTQTPSHQVTQMGQEVILRCVPISNHLYFYWYRQILGQKVEFLVSFYNNEISEKSEIFDDQFSVERPDGSNFTLKIRSTKLEDSAMYFCASMYGTSGNTIYFGEGSWLTVV.

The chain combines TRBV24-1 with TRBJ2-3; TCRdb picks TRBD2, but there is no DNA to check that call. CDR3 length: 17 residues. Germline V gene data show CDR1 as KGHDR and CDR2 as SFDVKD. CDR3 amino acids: CATSPSWTSGSTDTQYF.

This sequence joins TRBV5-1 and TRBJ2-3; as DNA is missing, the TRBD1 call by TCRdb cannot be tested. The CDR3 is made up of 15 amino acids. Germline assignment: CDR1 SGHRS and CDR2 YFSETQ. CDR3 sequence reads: CASIRAQGAGDTQYF.